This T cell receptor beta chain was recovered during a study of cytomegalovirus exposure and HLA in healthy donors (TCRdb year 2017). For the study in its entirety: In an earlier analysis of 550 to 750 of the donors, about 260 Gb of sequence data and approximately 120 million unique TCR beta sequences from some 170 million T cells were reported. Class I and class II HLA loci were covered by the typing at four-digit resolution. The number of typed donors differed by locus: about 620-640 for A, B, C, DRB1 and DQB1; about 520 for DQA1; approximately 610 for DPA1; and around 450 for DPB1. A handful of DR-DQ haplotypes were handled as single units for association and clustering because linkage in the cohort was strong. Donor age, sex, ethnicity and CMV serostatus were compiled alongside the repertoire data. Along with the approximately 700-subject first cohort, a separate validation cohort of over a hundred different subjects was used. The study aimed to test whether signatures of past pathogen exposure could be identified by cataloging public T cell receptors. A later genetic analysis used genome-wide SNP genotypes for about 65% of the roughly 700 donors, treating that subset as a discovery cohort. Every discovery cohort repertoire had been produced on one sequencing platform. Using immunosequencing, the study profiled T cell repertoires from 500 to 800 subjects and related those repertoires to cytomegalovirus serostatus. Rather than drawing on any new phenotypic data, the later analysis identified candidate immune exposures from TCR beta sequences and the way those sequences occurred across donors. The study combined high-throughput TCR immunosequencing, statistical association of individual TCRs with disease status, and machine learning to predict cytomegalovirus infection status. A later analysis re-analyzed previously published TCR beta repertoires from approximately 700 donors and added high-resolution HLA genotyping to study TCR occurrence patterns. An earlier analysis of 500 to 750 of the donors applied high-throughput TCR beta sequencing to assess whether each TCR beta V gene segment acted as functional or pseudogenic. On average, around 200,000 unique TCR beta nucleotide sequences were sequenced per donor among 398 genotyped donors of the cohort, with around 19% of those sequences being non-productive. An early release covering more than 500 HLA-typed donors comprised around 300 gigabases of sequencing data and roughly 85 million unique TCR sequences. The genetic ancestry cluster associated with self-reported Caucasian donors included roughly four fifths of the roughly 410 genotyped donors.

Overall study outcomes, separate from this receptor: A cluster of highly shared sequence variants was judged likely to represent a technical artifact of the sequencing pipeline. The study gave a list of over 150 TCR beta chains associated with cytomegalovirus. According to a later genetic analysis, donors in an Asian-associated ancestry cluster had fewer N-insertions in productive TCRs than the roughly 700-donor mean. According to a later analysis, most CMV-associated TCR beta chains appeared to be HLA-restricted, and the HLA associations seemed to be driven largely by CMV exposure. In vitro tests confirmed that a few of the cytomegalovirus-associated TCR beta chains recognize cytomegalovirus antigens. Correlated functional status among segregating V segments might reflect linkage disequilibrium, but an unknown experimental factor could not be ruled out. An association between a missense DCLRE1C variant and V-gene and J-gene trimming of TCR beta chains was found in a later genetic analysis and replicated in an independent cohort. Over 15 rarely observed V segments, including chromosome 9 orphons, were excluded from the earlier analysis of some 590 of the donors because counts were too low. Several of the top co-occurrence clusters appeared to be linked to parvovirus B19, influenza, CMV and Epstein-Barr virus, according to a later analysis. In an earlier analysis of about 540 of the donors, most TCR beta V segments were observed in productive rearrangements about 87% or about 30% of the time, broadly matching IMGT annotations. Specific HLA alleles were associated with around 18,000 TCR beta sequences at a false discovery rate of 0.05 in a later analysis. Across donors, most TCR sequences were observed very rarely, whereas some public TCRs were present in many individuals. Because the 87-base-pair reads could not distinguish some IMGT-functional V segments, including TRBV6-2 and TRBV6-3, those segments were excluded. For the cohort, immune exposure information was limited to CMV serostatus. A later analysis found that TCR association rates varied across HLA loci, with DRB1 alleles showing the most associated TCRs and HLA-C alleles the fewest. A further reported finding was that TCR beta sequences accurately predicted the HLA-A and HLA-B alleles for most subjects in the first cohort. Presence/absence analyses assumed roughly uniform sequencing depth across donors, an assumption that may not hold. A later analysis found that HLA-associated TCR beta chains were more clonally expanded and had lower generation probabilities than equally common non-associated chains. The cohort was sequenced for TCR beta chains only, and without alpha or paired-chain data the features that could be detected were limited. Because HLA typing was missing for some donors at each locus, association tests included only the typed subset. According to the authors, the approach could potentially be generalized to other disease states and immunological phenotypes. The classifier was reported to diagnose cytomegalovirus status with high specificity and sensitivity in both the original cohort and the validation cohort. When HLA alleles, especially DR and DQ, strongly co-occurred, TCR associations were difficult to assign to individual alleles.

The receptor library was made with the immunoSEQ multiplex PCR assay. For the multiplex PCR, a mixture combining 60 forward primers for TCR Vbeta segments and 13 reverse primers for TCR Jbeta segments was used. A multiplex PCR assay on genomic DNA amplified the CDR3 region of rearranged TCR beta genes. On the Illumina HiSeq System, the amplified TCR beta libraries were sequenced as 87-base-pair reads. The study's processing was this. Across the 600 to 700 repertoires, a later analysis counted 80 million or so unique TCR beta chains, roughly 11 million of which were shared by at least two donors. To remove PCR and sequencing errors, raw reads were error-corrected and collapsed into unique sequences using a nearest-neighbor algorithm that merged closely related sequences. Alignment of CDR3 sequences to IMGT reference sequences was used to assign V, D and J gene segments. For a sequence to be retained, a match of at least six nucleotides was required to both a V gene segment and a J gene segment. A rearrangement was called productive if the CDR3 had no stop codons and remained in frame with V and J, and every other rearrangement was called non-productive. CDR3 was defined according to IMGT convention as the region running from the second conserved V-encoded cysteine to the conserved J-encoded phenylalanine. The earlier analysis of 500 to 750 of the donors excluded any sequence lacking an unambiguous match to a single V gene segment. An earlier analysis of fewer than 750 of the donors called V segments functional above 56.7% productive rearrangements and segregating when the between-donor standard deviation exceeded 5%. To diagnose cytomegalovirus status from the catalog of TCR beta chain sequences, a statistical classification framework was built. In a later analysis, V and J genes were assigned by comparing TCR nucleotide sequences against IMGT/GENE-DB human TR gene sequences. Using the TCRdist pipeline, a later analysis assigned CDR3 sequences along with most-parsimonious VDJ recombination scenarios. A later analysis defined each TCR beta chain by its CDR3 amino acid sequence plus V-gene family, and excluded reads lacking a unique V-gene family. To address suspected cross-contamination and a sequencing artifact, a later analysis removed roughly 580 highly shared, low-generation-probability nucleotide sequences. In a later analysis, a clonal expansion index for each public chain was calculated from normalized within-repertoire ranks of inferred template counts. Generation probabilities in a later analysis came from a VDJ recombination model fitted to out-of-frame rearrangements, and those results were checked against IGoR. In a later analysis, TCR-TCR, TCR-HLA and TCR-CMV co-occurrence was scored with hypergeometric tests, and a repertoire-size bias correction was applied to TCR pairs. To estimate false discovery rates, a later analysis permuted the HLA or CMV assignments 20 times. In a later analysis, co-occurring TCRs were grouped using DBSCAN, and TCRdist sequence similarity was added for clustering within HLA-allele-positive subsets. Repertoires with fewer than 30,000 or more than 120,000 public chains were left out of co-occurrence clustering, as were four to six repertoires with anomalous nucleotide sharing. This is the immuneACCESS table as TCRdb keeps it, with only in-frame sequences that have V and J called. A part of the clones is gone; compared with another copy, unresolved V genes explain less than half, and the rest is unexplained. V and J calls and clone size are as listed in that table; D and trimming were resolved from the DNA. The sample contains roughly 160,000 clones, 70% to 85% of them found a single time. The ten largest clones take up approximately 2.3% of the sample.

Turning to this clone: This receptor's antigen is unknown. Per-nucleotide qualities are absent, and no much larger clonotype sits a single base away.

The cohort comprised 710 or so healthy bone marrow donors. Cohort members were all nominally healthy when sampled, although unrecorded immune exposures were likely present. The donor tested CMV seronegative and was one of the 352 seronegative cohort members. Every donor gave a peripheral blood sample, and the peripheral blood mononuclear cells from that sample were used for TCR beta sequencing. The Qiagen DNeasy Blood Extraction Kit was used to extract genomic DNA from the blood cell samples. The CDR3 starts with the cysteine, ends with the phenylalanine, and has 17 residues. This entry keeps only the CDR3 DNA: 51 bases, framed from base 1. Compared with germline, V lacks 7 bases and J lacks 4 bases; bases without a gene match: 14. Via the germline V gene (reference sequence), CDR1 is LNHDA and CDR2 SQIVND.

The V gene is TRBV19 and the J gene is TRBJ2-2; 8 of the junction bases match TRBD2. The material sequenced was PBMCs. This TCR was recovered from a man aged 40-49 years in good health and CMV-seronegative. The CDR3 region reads CASIPPRGAGGTGELFF. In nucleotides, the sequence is TGTGCCAGTATCCCCCCCAGGGGCGCGGGAGGCACCGGGGAGCTGTTTTTT.